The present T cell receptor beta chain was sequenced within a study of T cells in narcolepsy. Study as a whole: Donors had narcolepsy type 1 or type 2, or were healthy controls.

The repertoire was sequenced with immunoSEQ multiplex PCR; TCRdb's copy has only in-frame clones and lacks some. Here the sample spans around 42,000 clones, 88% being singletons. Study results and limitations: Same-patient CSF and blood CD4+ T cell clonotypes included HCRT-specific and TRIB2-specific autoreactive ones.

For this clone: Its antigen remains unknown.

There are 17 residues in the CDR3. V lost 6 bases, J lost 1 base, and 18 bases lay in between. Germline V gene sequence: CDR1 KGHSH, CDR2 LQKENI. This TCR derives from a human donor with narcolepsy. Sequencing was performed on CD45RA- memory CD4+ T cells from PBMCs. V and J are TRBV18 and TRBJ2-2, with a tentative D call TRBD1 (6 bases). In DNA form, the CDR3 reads TGTGCCAGCTCGCCTACCACGTTGACAGGGAACACCGGGGAGCTGTTTTTT. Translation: CASSPTTLTGNTGELFF.